These 3 T cell receptor beta chains originate from one sample sequenced in a study of shared clonotypes between healthy human individuals. Method: immunoSEQ multiplex PCR; TCRdb's copy keeps in-frame clones and lacks some. The sample carries about 1 million clones, more than 60% recorded once. Material for sequencing was memory CD4+ T cells sorted from blood. The subset is: CD45RA-negative fraction. Every receptor here comes from a man younger than 30 in good health.

The gene calls are TRBV19 and TRBJ1-6; D uncertain. The CDR3 spans 15 residues. The germline CDR1 and CDR2 sequences are LNHDA and SQIVND (reference sequence). V lost 7 bases and J lost 3, with 13 bases in between. Written as DNA, the CDR3 is TGTGCCAGTACCTTATCGACAATCTATAATTCACCCCTCCACTTT. Translation gives CASTLSTIYNSPLHF.

The chain recombines TRBV5-8 with TRBJ2-1; weak D call: TRBD2 (5 bases). Germline values: CDR1 SGHTS, CDR2 YDEGEE. V dropped 4 bases and J dropped 7 bases, with 12 bases sitting between them. This CDR3 has 13 residues. The CDR3 nucleotides read TGTGCCAGCAGCGGAATAGCGTGGAATGAGCAGTTCTTC. Its translation is CASSGIAWNEQFF.

The rearrangement joins TRBV7-9 to TRBJ1-6, with D unclear. Deletions cut 5 bases from V and 10 bases from J, with 9 bases between. CDR1 and CDR2 (germline): SEHNR, FQNEAQ (reference sequence). The CDR3 is made up of 12 amino acids. Here the CDR3 reads CASSQLDSPLHF. CDR3 nucleotides: TGTGCCAGCAGCCAATTGGACTCACCCCTCCACTTT.